Below are 10 T cell receptor beta chains sequenced from a single sample in a study of blood T cell repertoires in COVID-19. The repertoire was sequenced with immunoSEQ multiplex PCR; TCRdb's copy has only in-frame clones and lacks some. The sample has a few hundred thousand clones, 75% to 90% seen once. The sequenced sample consisted of PBMCs or T cells enriched from blood (not recorded which). The receptors shown here come from a man aged 35 to 55 who had recovered from COVID-19.

The chain has TRBV14 and TRBJ2-5; perhaps TRBD2 as D (5 bases). The ends were cut back, 1 base at V and 7 bases at J, with 10 bases in the middle. The CDR3 is made up of 13 amino acids. Germline CDR1 SGHDN, CDR2 FVKESK. The CDR3 loop reads CASSQVSAGTQYF. The CDR3 coding sequence is TGTGCCAGCAGCCAAGTGTCCGCGGGGACCCAGTACTTC.

This sequence joins TRBV6-4 and TRBJ1-6; D perhaps matches TRBD1 (5 bases). CDR3 length: 14 amino acids. Deletions cut 3 bases from V and 7 bases from J, with 10 bases between. CDR1 MRHNA and CDR2 SNTAGT come from the germline V gene. The CDR3 spells CASSDQGTNSPLHF. The CDR3 DNA is TGTGCCAGCAGTGATCAGGGTACGAATTCACCCCTCCACTTT.

The chain is built from TRBV5-1 and TRBJ2-7; 9 nucleotides match TRBD1. Losses at the gene ends were 5 bases for V and 5 bases for J; bases not matched to a gene: 11. CDR1 and CDR2 from the germline V gene are SGHRS and YFSETQ. The CDR3 runs 15 residues. The CDR3 DNA sequence: TGCGCCAGCAGGCCCGCCGGGACAGGGAACAACGAGCAGTACTTC. This gives the protein CASRPAGTGNNEQYF.

A few counts support this clone. V usage is TRBV24-1 and J usage is TRBJ2-5; 7 bases line up with TRBD1. The CDR3 loop spans 18 amino acids. V trimming: 5 bases; J trimming: 2 bases; junction bases outside the gene matches: 16. The germline CDR1 and CDR2 sequences are KGHDR and SFDVKD. CDR3 coding DNA: TGTGCCACCAGTGCCAGCCAAAAACAGGGGATCGGACAAGAGACCCAGTACTTC. This sequence encodes CATSASQKQGIGQETQYF.

For the CDR3, the DNA is TGTGCCAGCAGCAGACTCTTGGACAGGGGCGGGTATGGCTACACCTTC. Translated, it gives CASSRLLDRGGYGYTF. V and J are TRBV3-1 (or the pseudogene TRBV3-2) and TRBJ1-2, with 9 bases matching TRBD1. V trimming: 5 bases; J trimming: 5 bases; junction bases outside the gene matches: 12. This CDR3 spans 16 amino acids. The V gene's germline CDR1 is LGHDT and CDR2 YNNKEL (reference sequence).

The rearrangement links TRBV25-1 to TRBJ1-1, with unresolved D. The V gene's germline CDR1 is MGHDK and CDR2 SYGVNS. The CDR3 is made up of 12 amino acids. Trimming cost V 4 bases and J 1 base, with 4 bases left between them. The DNA for the CDR3 is TGTGCCAGCAGTGCAGGGAACACTGAAGCTTTCTTT. It is translated as CASSAGNTEAFF.

This clone was observed a handful of times. The chain links TRBV5-8 to TRBJ1-1, with 9 bases aligning to TRBD1. The V gene's germline CDR1 is SGHTS and CDR2 YDEGEE. The V and J ends lost 3 bases and 2 bases, in that order; junction bases with no gene match: 5. The CDR3 is made up of 15 amino acids. CDR3 protein: CASSSWTGANTEAFF. In nucleotides, the CDR3 is TGTGCCAGCAGCTCGTGGACAGGGGCTAACACTGAAGCTTTCTTT.

This sequence joins TRBV6-5 and TRBJ1-5; 9 bases fit TRBD1. Germline assignment: CDR1 MNHEY and CDR2 SVGAGI. CDR3 size: 14 residues. Germline trimming cut 7 bases from V and 10 bases from J; bases unmatched to any gene: 11. In nucleotides, the CDR3 is TGTGCCAGCAACCCTCGGGACAGGGTGATACCCCAGCATTTT. Translating it yields CASNPRDRVIPQHF.

This clone was seen just once. This sequence joins TRBV11-1 and TRBJ2-1, with 9 bases matching TRBD2. V shed 1 base, J shed 2 bases, and the junction held 3 bases outside the gene matches. CDR1 is SGHAT, CDR2 FQDESV, per germline (reference sequence). The CDR3 extends over 16 amino acids. CDR3 sequence (DNA): TGTGCCAGCAGCTTAGAGGTAGCGGGGGCCTACAATGAGCAGTTCTTC. Translation: CASSLEVAGAYNEQFF.

This rearrangement joins TRBV5-1 to TRBJ2-1; D might be TRBD2 (6 bases). The CDR3 length is 15 residues. The ends were cut back, 2 bases at V and 10 bases at J, with 19 bases in the middle. Germline CDR1 and CDR2: SGHRS and YFSETQ. As DNA, the CDR3 is TGCGCCAGCAGCTTATTTGGCGGGGATACTCGGGAGCAGTTCTTC. It yields the protein CASSLFGGDTREQFF.